These 28 T cell receptor beta chains share one sample of origin, sequenced in a study of read filtering for tumor transcriptome and immune sequencing. From around 440 ng of RNA, a library with molecular barcoded alpha/delta and beta/gamma adaptors was made. TCRdb analysed the reads with MiXCR anew, one entry per CDR3 protein. The sample includes about 40,000 distinct CDR3 sequences, 12% of them seen just once. The sequenced material came from a population of CD138-negative cells sorted from bone marrow. The receptors originated from a donor aged 40 or over with multiple myeloma.

By sample share, this clonotype is medium-sized (0.01 to 0.1%). The V gene is TRBV5-1, the J gene TRBJ2-1; 8 positions agree with TRBD1. CDR1 SGHRS and CDR2 YFSETQ come from the germline V gene. The V and J ends lost 2 bases and 7 bases, in that order; junction bases with no gene match: 5. The CDR3 contains 14 residues. Here the CDR3 reads CASSFETGANEQFF. CDR3 in DNA: TGCGCCAGCAGCTTCGAGACAGGGGCAAATGAGCAGTTCTTC.

This clonotype has a handful of counts. The V and J genes are TRBV7-2 and TRBJ2-2; weak D call: TRBD2 (7 bases). Trimming pared 1 base from V and 4 bases from J, leaving 13 bases between. Germline loops: CDR1 SGHTA, CDR2 FQGNSA. This CDR3 comprises 16 residues. The CDR3 here is CASSLGGGGPTGELFF. In nucleotides, the CDR3 is TGTGCCAGCAGCTTAGGGGGCGGGGGCCCCACCGGGGAGCTGTTTTTT.

In its sample, this clonotype was seen many times. A much larger clone sits a single nucleotide away, making a read error possible. This chain connects TRBV7-9 to TRBJ1-4; D is uncertain. CDR3 length: 14 amino acids. The germline CDR1 and CDR2 sequences are SEHNR and FQNEAQ (reference sequence). In DNA form, the CDR3 reads TGTGCCAGCAGCTCAGGAACGGAAGGTGAAAAACGGTTTTTT. Its translation is CASSSGTEGEKRFF.

This clonotype appeared many times. The genes are TRBV7-9 and TRBJ2-5; D gene unclear. Trimming removed 4 bases from V and 5 bases from J, with 8 bases in between. The CDR3 contains 12 residues. CDR1 and CDR2 (germline): SEHNR, FQNEAQ (reference sequence). The DNA of the CDR3 is TGTGCCAGCAGCTACTACTCGGAGACCCAGTACTTC. Its translation: CASSYYSETQYF.

On this clonotype: A much larger clone lies a single base off, so this may be a read error. This rearrangement joins TRBV28 to TRBJ2-5; the D gene could be TRBD1 or TRBD2 (5 bases each). The germline gives CDR1 MDHEN, CDR2 SYDVKM. V was shortened by 3 bases and J by 5 bases, with 13 bases between the two germline ends. The CDR3 has 14 amino acids. As DNA, the CDR3 is TGTGCCAGCAGTTTCAGAGGGGCTGGGGAGACCCAGTACTTC. Residues: CASSFRGAGETQYF.

This clonotype was detected ten times or more. The chain is built from TRBV20-1 and TRBJ1-4, with 10 bases matching TRBD1. Germline trimming cut 7 bases from V and 0 bases from J; bases unmatched to any gene: 2. The germline CDR1 and CDR2 sequences are DFQATT and SNEGSKA (reference sequence). The CDR3 runs 14 residues. The CDR3 reads CSVGQGATNEKLFF. The CDR3 region has the DNA TGCAGTGTCGGACAGGGGGCAACTAATGAAAAACTGTTTTTT.

This clonotype was counted at least ten times. The chain joins TRBV20-1 to TRBJ2-1; D is uncertain. Germline loops: CDR1 DFQATT, CDR2 SNEGSKA (reference sequence). With 1 base removed from V and 4 bases from J, the gap between germline ends came to 5 bases. This CDR3 comprises 12 residues. CDR3 nucleotide sequence: TGCAGTGCTAGAGTGGCGTACAATGAGCAGTTCTTC. This translates into CSARVAYNEQFF.

This clonotype has a count of ten or more. The chain links TRBV20-1 to TRBJ2-7; 9 nucleotides line up with TRBD1. Germline V gene sequence: CDR1 DFQATT, CDR2 SNEGSKA (reference sequence). The CDR3 spans 13 residues. The CDR3: CSVPGTGTYEQYF. As DNA, the CDR3 is TGCAGCGTCCCCGGGACAGGGACCTACGAGCAGTACTTC.

This clonotype was seen many times. The V and J genes are TRBV29-1 and TRBJ2-5; D may be TRBD2 (5 bases). Germline-derived CDR1 and CDR2 are SQVTM and ANQGSEA. With 4 bases removed from V and 5 bases from J, the gap between germline ends came to 11 bases. The CDR3 sequence is 12 residues long. In DNA form, the CDR3 reads TGCAGCGTTGCAGGATCGGGGGAGACCCAGTACTTC. Translating gives CSVAGSGETQYF.

The table lists this clonotype with many counts. This rearrangement joins TRBV18 to TRBJ2-7; 10 nucleotides line up with TRBD2. Unmatched junction bases numbered 7, after V lost 3 bases and J lost 2 bases. CDR1 is KGHSH and CDR2 is LQKENI in the germline V gene. The CDR3 runs 16 residues. In DNA form, the CDR3 reads TGTGCCAGCTCACCGAGAAGCGGGGGGGGCCCCTACGAGCAGTACTTC. Translating it yields CASSPRSGGGPYEQYF. Variable domain in full (rest from reference TRBV18 and TRBJ2-7): NAGVMQNPRHLVRRRGQEARLRCSPMKGHSHVYWYRQLPEEGLKFMVYLQKENIIDESGMPKERFSAEFPKEGPSILRIQQVVRGDSAAYFCASSPRSGGGPYEQYFGPGTRLTVT.

On this clonotype itself: A much larger clone differs by one base, so this may be a read error. This chain connects TRBV5-6 to TRBJ2-5; 9 bases match TRBD2. The CDR3 is made up of 16 amino acids. Germline V gene sequence: CDR1 SGHDT, CDR2 YYEEEE. This chain's CDR3 is CASSSPLRGGAETPYF. In DNA, the CDR3 is TGTGCCAGCAGCTCACCTCTCCGCGGGGGGGCTGAGACCCCGTACTTC.

The table lists this clonotype with many counts. This chain joins TRBV6-6 and TRBJ1-1; 8 nucleotides agree with TRBD1. Germline V gives CDR1 MNHNY, CDR2 SVGAGI (reference sequence). The V gene end was trimmed by 4 bases and the J gene end by 5 bases; junction bases not matched to a gene: 3. The CDR3 has 13 amino acids. The CDR3 loop is CASSWTGLTEAFF. DNA of the CDR3: TGTGCCAGCAGTTGGACAGGGTTAACTGAAGCTTTCTTT.

This clonotype was counted ten times or more. The chain is built from TRBV27 and TRBJ2-1; 8 bases agree with TRBD2. V trimming: 3 bases; J trimming: 7 bases; junction bases outside the gene matches: 8. CDR1 is MNHEY, CDR2 SMNVEV, per germline (reference sequence). There are 15 residues in the CDR3. CDR3 loop: CASSLSGGSRNEQFF. In DNA, the CDR3 is TGTGCCAGCAGTTTGAGCGGGGGTTCACGGAATGAGCAGTTCTTC.

This clonotype appeared once. A far larger clone is a single base away, which makes a read error likely. V usage is TRBV7-2 and J usage is TRBJ1-5, with 7 bases lining up with TRBD1. The CDR3 runs 15 residues. Germline-derived CDR1 and CDR2 are SGHTA and FQGNSA. The V segment lost 5 bases and the J segment 4 bases; nucleotides outside the gene matches: 8. DNA for the CDR3: TGTGCCAGCAGCCGGGCCAGGGGGGAAAATCAGCCCCAGCATTTT. Translated, it gives CASSRARGENQPQHF.

This clonotype has ten or more counts. This sequence joins TRBV7-3 and TRBJ2-1; D is unresolved. The V and J ends lost 3 bases and 0 bases respectively, with 3 bases between them. The CDR3 is 13 residues long. In germline, CDR1 is SGHTA, CDR2 FQGTGA. The CDR3 DNA is TGTGCCAGCAGCTTGGGCTCCTACAATGAGCAGTTCTTC. Protein sequence: CASSLGSYNEQFF.

This clonotype was detected many times. The chain joins TRBV6-5 to TRBJ2-1; 10 positions agree with TRBD1. There are 16 residues in the CDR3. With 6 bases clipped from V and 6 bases from J, the junction kept 11 bases outside the gene matches. Germline V gene sequence: CDR1 MNHEY, CDR2 SVGAGI. The CDR3 DNA reads as TGTGCCAGCAGGGACCCCGGGACAGGGGCTGGCAATGAGCAGTTCTTC. Amino acids: CASRDPGTGAGNEQFF.

Ten or more counts support this clonotype. The chain has TRBV28 and TRBJ1-2; 9 nucleotides line up with TRBD1. This CDR3 contains 15 residues. V was pared by 3 bases and J by 6 bases, with 8 bases of the junction left unmatched. CDR1 is MDHEN, CDR2 SYDVKM, per germline. The CDR3 DNA sequence: TGTGCCAGCAGTTTCACAGGGGGCGGTAATCATGGCTACACCTTC. Amino acids: CASSFTGGGNHGYTF.

This clonotype showed up many times. The rearrangement joins TRBV9 to TRBJ1-5; no clear D. Germline V gives CDR1 SGDLS, CDR2 YYNGEE. This CDR3 is 14 amino acids long. Trimming pared 0 bases from V and 0 bases from J, leaving 4 bases between. CDR3 protein: CASSVGDSNQPQHF. The CDR3, as DNA: TGTGCCAGCAGCGTAGGAGATAGCAATCAGCCCCAGCATTTT.

This clonotype was picked up many times. The genes are TRBV6-2 or TRBV6-3 and TRBJ1-2; D remains ambiguous. V was cut by 5 bases and J by 3 bases, with 10 bases left in between. There are 13 residues in the CDR3. Germline assignment: CDR1 MNHEY and CDR2 SVGEGT. CDR3 DNA sequence: TGTGCCAGCAGTCTCCAGGTTGACTATGGCTACACCTTC. This gives the protein CASSLQVDYGYTF.

This clonotype came up many times. The chain uses TRBV28 and TRBJ2-5; D perhaps matches TRBD2 (7 bases). The CDR3 totals 15 residues. The V end lost 5 bases, the J end lost 7 bases, and 20 bases lay between the germline ends. In germline, CDR1 is MDHEN, CDR2 SYDVKM. This CDR3 is CASSPWGNREGTQYF. As DNA, the CDR3 is TGTGCCAGCAGTCCATGGGGGAACAGGGAGGGGACCCAGTACTTC.

At least ten counts were recorded for this clonotype. This chain joins TRBV3-1 and TRBJ2-7; tentatively, D is TRBD2 (6 bases). The CDR3 runs 14 residues. The germline V gene has CDR1 LGHDT and CDR2 YNNKEL (reference sequence). Trimming cost V 1 base and J 0 bases, with 7 bases left between them. The CDR3 sequence is CASSQADYSYEQYF. The CDR3 bases are TGTGCCAGCAGCCAAGCGGACTACTCCTACGAGCAGTACTTC.

With respect to this clonotype: Possible read error: a much larger clone is one base away. This chain uses TRBV24-1 with TRBJ1-5, with 7 positions matching TRBD1. The end of the DNA aligns better with TRBJ2-3, so the J call may be wrong. The CDR3 is 12 amino acids. CDR1 is KGHDR, CDR2 SFDVKD, per germline. This chain's CDR3 is CATSDLQGPQYF. As DNA, the CDR3 is TGTGCCACCAGTGACCTACAGGGGCCCCAGTATTTT.

This clonotype was observed many times. The chain couples TRBV25-1 to TRBJ2-7, with no clear D. Between the trimmed V and J ends, which lost 1 base and 3 bases, there was a span of 4 bases. The CDR3 is 12 amino acids. CDR1 and CDR2 from the germline V gene are MGHDK and SYGVNS. Written as DNA, the CDR3 is TGTGCCAGCAGTGAATCAGGCTACGAGCAGTACTTC. Translation gives CASSESGYEQYF.

Concerning this clonotype: A much larger clone lies one base from this, so it may be a read error. The chain combines TRBV2 with TRBJ2-2; perhaps TRBD2 as D (6 bases). The CDR3 extends over 15 amino acids. The V end lost 8 bases, the J end lost 2 bases, and 15 bases lay between the germline ends. Germline V gene lookup returns CDR1 SNHLY and CDR2 FYNNEI. This CDR3 is CASAPGVLNTGELFF. CDR3 nucleotides: TGTGCCAGCGCACCGGGAGTACTAAACACCGGGGAGCTGTTTTTT.

This clonotype was observed many times. The chain is built from TRBV10-3 and TRBJ2-3; weak D call: TRBD2 (7 bases). The CDR3 consists of 15 residues. Germline V CDR1 and CDR2: ENHRY, SYGVKD. V shed 9 bases and J shed 4 bases, with 20 bases lying between them. CDR3 nucleotide sequence: TGTGCCATGGGGTCCGGAGGGGGGGGTGCAGATACGCAGTATTTT. Encoded protein: CAMGSGGGGADTQYF.

In the case of this clonotype: A read error may explain this, as a much larger clone is one base away. CDR3 protein: CATSDRGITEAFF. CDR3 bases: TGTGCCACCAGTGATCGGGGGATCACTGAAGCTTTCTTT. The J gene is TRBJ1-1, the V gene TRBV24-1; D is possibly TRBD1 (5 bases). V gave up 3 bases and J gave up 4 bases, with 8 bases separating them. Germline lookup yields CDR1 KGHDR and CDR2 SFDVKD. The CDR3 has 13 amino acids.

At least ten counts were recorded for this clonotype. The chain carries TRBV24-1 and TRBJ2-7; 8 bases agree with TRBD2. The junction had 6 bases not matched to a gene; V was cut back by 3 bases and J by 6 bases. The CDR3 is 14 amino acids. Germline CDR1 is KGHDR and CDR2 is SFDVKD. The CDR3 region is CATSDAGGRVEQYF. The CDR3 coding sequence is TGTGCCACCAGTGATGCGGGGGGACGCGTCGAGCAGTACTTC.

Ten or more counts support this clonotype. This rearrangement joins TRBV29-1 to TRBJ2-1; 10 positions agree with TRBD1. The germline V gene encodes CDR1 SQVTM and CDR2 ANQGSEA. This CDR3 contains 15 residues. Losses at the gene ends were 1 base for V and 5 bases for J; bases not matched to a gene: 5. This CDR3 reads CSVEGDRGLDNEQFF. The DNA of the CDR3 is TGCAGCGTTGAAGGGGACAGGGGATTGGACAATGAGCAGTTCTTC.